This TCR beta chain emerged from a study of graft-versus-host responses after intestinal transplantation. As for the study in general: Recipients had multivisceral, liver-intestinal, or isolated intestinal transplants. Recipients across the board were started on anti-thymocyte globulin induction, then kept on tacrolimus and steroids for around 3 years.

Trimming removed 4 bases at V and 6 bases at J, with 10 bases between. Germline V gene lookup returns CDR1 SGHRS and CDR2 YFSETQ. The CDR3 length is 13 residues. Only in-frame clones appear in the TCRdb table, and some are missing; sequencing was by immunoSEQ multiplex PCR. Seen here are 35,000 to 40,000 clones, roughly 90% observed once, and the top ten hold roughly 18%. On this clone itself: Antigen unknown.

Investigators treated the graft tissue so that it released intraepithelial and lamina propria lymphocytes. Points from the study as a whole: Investigators detected GvH clones in recipient marrow, with some emerging earlier in ileum or blood. Individuals carrying graft-donor T cell macrochimerism showed high graft-versus-host to host-versus-graft clonal ratios in allografts.

The source was ileum tissue, collected 200 to 210 days after intestinal transplant. The chain joins TRBV5-1 to TRBJ2-2; the D is unclear. The clonotype originates from a human patient who received an intestinal transplant, so some T cells may come from the graft donor. In DNA, the CDR3 is TGCGCCAGCAGCCTTCAGTATTCCGGGGAGCTGTTTTTT. Translated: CASSLQYSGELFF.